The entry below gives a single T cell receptor beta chain sequence along with its context. The antigen remains undetermined. Produced via immunoSEQ multiplex PCR; TCRdb's table is partial and in-frame only. The sample holds about 250,000 clones, 87% seen once. The sample is drawn from a study of cytomegalovirus exposure and HLA in healthy donors. Findings and limits, study-wide: The authors confirmed in vitro that three CMV-associated chains were specific for CMV antigens. The finding came from a later analysis; first-cohort TCR clusters tended to co-occur in the 130 or so validation repertoires. TCR beta chains numbering 164 were designated cytomegalovirus-associated.

This receptor was identified in a man aged 18 to 35 in good health and CMV-seropositive. The material sequenced was PBMCs.

CDR3 nucleotide sequence: TGTGCCAGCAATCGGGGTACCGGGGAGCTGTTTTTT. It specifies CASNRGTGELFF. V gene TRBV2 combines with J gene TRBJ2-2, with a possible D match to TRBD2 (5 bases). Trimming pared 7 bases from V and 5 bases from J, leaving 8 bases between. In germline, CDR1 is SNHLY, CDR2 FYNNEI. The CDR3 has 12 amino acids.